One sample yielded the 17 T cell receptor beta chains listed below, sequenced in a study of cytomegalovirus exposure and HLA in healthy donors. The PCR was carried out with 60 Vbeta primers and 13 Jbeta primers. The assay was immunoSEQ multiplex PCR, and TCRdb's table has in-frame clones only and misses some. The repertoire consists of more than 85,000 clones, with over 60% occurring once and the leading ten covering over 4%. The sample comprised PBMCs. These receptors all stem from a female donor in good health and CMV-seropositive.

The chain combines TRBV5-8 with TRBJ2-2, with TRBD2 identical over 11 bases. The germline gives CDR1 SGHTS, CDR2 YDEGEE. V lost 4 bases to trimming and J lost 0 bases; unmatched junction nucleotides: 2. This CDR3 has 16 amino acids. CDR3 region: CASSELAGANTGELFF. As DNA, the CDR3 is TGTGCCAGCAGCGAACTAGCGGGGGCGAACACCGGGGAGCTGTTTTTT.

In this sample, this clone turned up once. The chain combines TRBV4-2 with TRBJ2-7; 16 bases match TRBD2. CDR1 and CDR2 from the germline V gene are LGHNA and YNFKEQ. V gave up 1 base and J gave up 3 bases; unmatched junction bases: 3. The CDR3 spans 17 residues. The CDR3 sequence is CASSQGGLAGGDYEQYF. The CDR3 DNA is TGTGCCAGCAGCCAAGGGGGACTAGCGGGAGGGGACTACGAGCAGTACTTC.

This chain links TRBV5-4 with TRBJ2-3; TRBD2 aligns across 8 bases. V gave up 3 bases and J gave up 6 bases; unmatched junction bases: 6. This CDR3 has 14 amino acids. Germline CDR1 SGHNT, CDR2 YYREEE (reference sequence). CDR3 sequence: CASSSGGGHDTQYF. DNA for the CDR3: TGTGCCAGCAGCTCGGGGGGGGGTCACGATACGCAGTATTTT.

The genes are TRBV30 and TRBJ1-1; tentative D call: TRBD1 (5 bases). V was clipped by 3 bases and J by 7 bases, with 12 bases between them. CDR1 GTSNPN and CDR2 SVGIG come from the germline V gene (reference sequence). This CDR3 spans 12 amino acids. In DNA, the CDR3 is TGTGCCTGGAGGCGGGACTCCCATGAAGCTTTCTTT. This encodes CAWRRDSHEAFF.

The table lists this clone with a few counts. The chain recombines TRBV15 with TRBJ1-2; 8 positions agree with TRBD1. Trimming took 2 bases from V and 6 from J; bases not matched to a gene: 5. This CDR3 is built from 14 residues. Germline CDR1 reads LNHNV; CDR2 reads YYDKDF (reference sequence). The CDR3 sequence is CATSRHRGEDGYTF. In DNA form, the CDR3 reads TGTGCCACCAGCAGACACAGGGGGGAAGATGGCTACACCTTC. The complete variable domain, with remaining parts taken from reference TRBV15 and TRBJ1-2, reads DAMVIQNPRYQVTQFGKPVTLSCSQTLNHNVMYWYQQKSSQAPKLLFHYYDKDFNNEADTPDNFQSRRPNTSFCFLDIRSPGLGDTAMYLCATSRHRGEDGYTFGSGTRLTVV.

The chain has TRBV6-1 and TRBJ1-2; 10 bases align to TRBD1. This CDR3 contains 15 residues. Germline V CDR1 and CDR2: MNHNS, SASEGT. V was clipped by 6 bases and J by 4 bases; unmatched bases: 8. The CDR3 loop is CASRAGTGASYGYTF. The CDR3 coding sequence is TGTGCCAGCAGGGCTGGGACAGGGGCGTCCTATGGCTACACCTTC.

This clone came up once. The rearrangement joins TRBV4-3 to TRBJ2-3; 8 bases fit TRBD2. This CDR3 spans 17 amino acids. The germline V gene has CDR1 LGHNA and CDR2 YSLEER. V shed 4 bases, J shed 1 base, and the junction held 10 bases outside the gene matches. The CDR3 spells CASSPGIGGDGTDTQYF. The CDR3 nucleotides read TGCGCCAGCAGCCCCGGGATCGGGGGGGACGGCACAGATACGCAGTATTTT.

The V and J genes are TRBV30 and TRBJ1-1, with a weak D call TRBD1 (6 bases). This CDR3 region has 15 residues. Per the germline V gene, CDR1 is GTSNPN and CDR2 is SVGIG (reference sequence). The V gene lost 4 bases and the J gene lost 2 bases, with 17 bases spanning the gap. As DNA, the CDR3 is TGTGCCTGGAAACGGGACAATTTCCCAAACACTGAAGCTTTCTTT. It is translated as CAWKRDNFPNTEAFF.

The V gene is TRBV5-8, the J gene TRBJ1-1, with D perhaps TRBD1 (6 bases). The CDR3 is 16 amino acids. Trimming took 6 bases from V and 1 from J, leaving 19 bases between them. Germline CDR1 is SGHTS and CDR2 is YDEGEE. The CDR3 loop reads CASISALGRGNTEAFF. The CDR3 DNA sequence: TGTGCCAGCATCAGCGCCCTGGGCAGGGGGAACACTGAAGCTTTCTTT.

This rearrangement joins TRBV9 to TRBJ2-7, with D possibly being TRBD1 (6 bases). Trimming pared 0 bases from V and 3 bases from J, leaving 13 bases between. Germline CDR1 SGDLS, CDR2 YYNGEE. The CDR3 has 15 amino acids. The CDR3 bases are TGTGCCAGCAGCGTAGATACTGGGGGCGGCTACGAGCAGTACTTC. As protein: CASSVDTGGGYEQYF. Variable domain in full (rest from reference TRBV9 and TRBJ2-7): DSGVTQTPKHLITATGQRVTLRCSPRSGDLSVYWYQQSLDQGLQFLIQYYNGEERAKGNILERFSAQQFPDLHSELNLSSLELGDSALYFCASSVDTGGGYEQYFGPGTRLTVT.

This clone turned up a few times. This chain uses TRBV11-1 with TRBJ2-1; 7 bases fit TRBD2. The CDR3 has 17 residues. Unmatched junction bases numbered 10, after V lost 1 base and J lost 4 bases. Germline loops: CDR1 SGHAT, CDR2 FQDESV (reference sequence). Written as DNA, the CDR3 is TGTGCCAGCAGCTTAGTGGCCGGGACTAACCTTTACAATGAGCAGTTCTTC. Protein product: CASSLVAGTNLYNEQFF. The entire variable domain, with the rest obtained from reference TRBV11-1 and TRBJ2-1, is as follows: EAEVAQSPRYKITEKSQAVAFWCDPISGHATLYWYRQILGQGPELLVQFQDESVVDDSQLPKDRFSAERLKGVDSTLKIQPAELGDSAMYLCASSLVAGTNLYNEQFFGPGTRLTVL.

This clone was counted only a few times. The chain links TRBV1 to TRBJ2-4; TRBD2, the D gene given by the table, was not confirmed from the DNA. TRBV1 constitutes a pseudogene. This CDR3 region has 14 residues. The CDR3 bases are TGCACCAGCGACCCGGGACTAGCGGGAGTCATTCAGTACTTC. It specifies CTSDPGLAGVIQYF.

The gene calls are TRBV14 and TRBJ2-3; D uncertain. CDR1 and CDR2 (germline): SGHDN, FVKESK. The V gene lost 0 bases and the J gene lost 14 bases, with 15 bases spanning the gap. The CDR3 runs 13 residues. Here the CDR3 DNA reads TGTGCCAGCAGCCAAGAGGTCAGGTGGCGTCGGTATTTT. Its translation is CASSQEVRWRRYF.

This clone was counted only a few times. The J gene is TRBJ2-1, the V gene TRBV5-1; the match to TRBD1 covers 12 bases. Germline V gene data show CDR1 as SGHRS and CDR2 as YFSETQ. Trimming at V came to 4 bases and at J to 3 bases, leaving 5 bases not matched to a gene. This CDR3 is built from 16 residues. The chain's CDR3 is CASSVGTGGNYNEQFF. The CDR3 nucleotides are TGCGCCAGCAGCGTCGGGACAGGGGGCAACTACAATGAGCAGTTCTTC.

This chain uses TRBV25-1 with TRBJ2-7, with a tentative D call TRBD1 (6 bases). CDR1 is MGHDK, CDR2 SYGVNS, per germline. Trimming left V 3 bases short and J 1 base short, with 10 bases between. There are 14 residues in the CDR3. The CDR3: CASSDLDSSYEQYF. The DNA for the CDR3 is TGTGCCAGCAGTGACCTGGACAGTTCCTACGAGCAGTACTTC.

CDR3 bases: TGTGCCAGCAGCTTTTACGGTGATGAAGCTTTCTTT. This codes for CASSFYGDEAFF. The chain joins TRBV7-9 to TRBJ1-1; D ambiguous. The CDR3 extends over 12 amino acids. Germline-derived CDR1 and CDR2 are SEHNR and FQNEAQ (reference sequence). The ends were cut back, 3 bases at V and 7 bases at J, with 9 bases in the middle.

The genes are TRBV18 and TRBJ1-1; a weak D match, TRBD1 (5 bases). In germline, CDR1 is KGHSH, CDR2 LQKENI. The CDR3 length is 14 residues. V dropped 2 bases and J dropped 1 base, with 8 bases sitting between them. This CDR3 reads CASSPDRKNTEAFF. The CDR3, as DNA: TGTGCCAGCTCACCAGACAGAAAGAACACTGAAGCTTTCTTT.